This T cell receptor (beta chain) was identified during a study of CD8+CD57+ T cells in acquired aplastic anemia. The wider study: The DNA of sorted CD4+ and CD8+ cells averaged around 3 ug. General study points: Nearly 30 was the count of CD8+ CDR3 sequences that patients shared with controls.

Sequencing involved patients with CD8+CD57+ cell expansion previously shown by flow cytometry. Blood was sampled before the patients had received any therapy. Genomic DNA, serving as template, underwent TCR beta VDJ and CDR3 profiling. MiXCR, applied by TCRdb to the reads, yields one record per CDR3 protein. The sample carries 400,000 to 600,000 distinct CDR3 sequences, about a third recorded once. CDR3 length: 13 residues. Germline assignment: CDR1 DFQATT and CDR2 SNEGSKA (reference sequence). Trimming removed 6 bases from V and 6 bases from J, with 17 bases in between. This clonotype was seen repeatedly, ten times or more. Its antigen is still unknown.

The clonotype comes from a human donor with aplastic anemia. Sequenced sample: sorted CD4+, CD8+, or CD8+CD57+ T cells (not recorded which) from PBMCs. The rearrangement joins TRBV20-1 to TRBJ1-2, with no clear D. The CDR3 sequence is CSAKETHRDGYTF. CDR3 in DNA: TGCAGTGCCAAGGAGACCCACCGGGATGGCTACACCTTC.